This TCR beta chain was sequenced in a study of T cells after yellow fever vaccination. Study-level background: Preparing low-cell-number fractions relied on SMART-Seq v4 Ultra Low Input.

This clonotype has ten or more counts. The antigen remains undetermined. TCRdb fed the 5' RACE reads into MiXCR, producing one record per CDR3 protein. The sample contains over 300,000 distinct CDR3 sequences, more than 3% of which appear only once. Study-wide results and limits: Once the booster was given, most primary-vaccination clones reappeared, at over 95% for CD4 and over 75% for CD8. Contaminants from the bulk population, in the form of abundant clonotypes, could be found in FACS-sorted repertoires.

V shed 3 bases and J shed 3 bases, with 12 bases lying between them. There are 14 residues in the CDR3. Germline CDR1 is DFQATT and CDR2 is SNEGSKA (reference sequence). This clonotype was obtained from a man younger than 35 who received the YFV17D yellow fever vaccine. The chain employs TRBV20-1 and TRBJ1-5; no firm D call. The starting material was PBMCs, obtained on the day of the yellow fever booster vaccination. CDR3 bases: TGCAGTGCTAGCCTCCAGGCTTTCAATCAGCCCCAGCATTTT. Translation gives CSASLQAFNQPQHF.